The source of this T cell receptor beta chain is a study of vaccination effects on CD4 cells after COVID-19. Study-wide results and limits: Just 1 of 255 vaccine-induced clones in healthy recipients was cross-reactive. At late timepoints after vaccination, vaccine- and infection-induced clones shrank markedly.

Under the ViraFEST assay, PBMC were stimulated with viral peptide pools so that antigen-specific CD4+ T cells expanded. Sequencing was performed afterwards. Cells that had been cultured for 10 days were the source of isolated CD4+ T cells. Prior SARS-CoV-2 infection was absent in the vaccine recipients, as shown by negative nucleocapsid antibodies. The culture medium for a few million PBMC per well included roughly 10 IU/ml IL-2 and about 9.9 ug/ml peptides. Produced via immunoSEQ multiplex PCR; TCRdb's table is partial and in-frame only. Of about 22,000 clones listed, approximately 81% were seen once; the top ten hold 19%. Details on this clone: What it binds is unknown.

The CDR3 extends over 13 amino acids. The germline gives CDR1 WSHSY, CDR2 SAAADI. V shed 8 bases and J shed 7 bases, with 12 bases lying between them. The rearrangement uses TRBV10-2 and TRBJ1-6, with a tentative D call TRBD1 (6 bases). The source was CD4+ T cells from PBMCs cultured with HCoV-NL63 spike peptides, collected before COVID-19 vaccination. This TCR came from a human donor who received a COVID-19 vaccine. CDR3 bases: TGCGCCAGCCCGGACAGCCCGAATTCACCCCTCCACTTT. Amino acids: CASPDSPNSPLHF.